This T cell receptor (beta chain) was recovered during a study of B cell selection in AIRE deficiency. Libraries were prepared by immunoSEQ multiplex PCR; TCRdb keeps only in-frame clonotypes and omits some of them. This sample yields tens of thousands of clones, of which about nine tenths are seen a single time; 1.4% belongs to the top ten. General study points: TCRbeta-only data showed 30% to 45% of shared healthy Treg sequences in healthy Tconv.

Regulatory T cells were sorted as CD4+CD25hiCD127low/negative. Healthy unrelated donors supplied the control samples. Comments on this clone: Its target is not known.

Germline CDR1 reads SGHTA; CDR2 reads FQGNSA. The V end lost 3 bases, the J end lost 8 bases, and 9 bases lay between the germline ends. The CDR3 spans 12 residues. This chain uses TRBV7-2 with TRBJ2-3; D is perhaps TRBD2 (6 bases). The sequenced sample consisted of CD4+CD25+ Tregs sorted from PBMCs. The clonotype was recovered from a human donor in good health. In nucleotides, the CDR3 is TGTGCCAGCAGCTTGGAGGGCCGTACGCAGTATTTT. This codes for CASSLEGRTQYF.